The present T cell receptor beta chain was sequenced within a study of shared clonotypes between healthy human individuals (TCRdb year 2020). Broadly, across the study: Three men and a couple of women, aged 18 to 49 years, made up the cohort. Blood TCR repertoires of roughly 5 healthy adults were deeply sequenced to estimate repertoire size and the extent of clonotype sharing between individuals. For each donor, three plates each were used for CD4 naive and CD4 memory, two plates were used for CD8 naive, and one plate was used for CD8 memory. Between about 0.85 and 8.9 billion PBMCs per donor were obtained by leukapheresis. Different laboratories and diverse techniques were used to prepare libraries and sequence TCR repertoires, to increase sequencing depth and limit assay-specific biases.

Broader findings and caveats from the paper: Sampling was restricted to blood, and TCR repertoires in tissue are likely to differ from TCR repertoires in blood. Sharing across a few donors was observed for around 5% of naive CD4, less than 4% of naive CD8, 2% to 2.5% of memory CD4, and about 0.38% of memory CD8 clonotypes. Pairwise subsampling led to the expectation that sequencing depth would affect the degree of clonotype sharing among donors. Naive subsets generally had larger estimated clonotype richness than memory subsets did. Compared with non-shared clonotypes, the clonotypes found in all four sorted-subset donors had higher generation probabilities. Because the study included a small number of donors, the genetic and exposure-history diversity represented was limited. Rarefaction of sorted-subset datasets indicated incomplete sequencing despite the large sequencing depth.

Using the deep immunoSEQ assay, multiplex PCR amplified TCR CDR3 regions from genomic DNA. Extracted genomic DNA from each cell subset was spread evenly across all wells of several immunoSEQ 96-well plates, with each plate serving as a replicate. Each replicate PCR for sorted subsets received around 0.2 ug genomic DNA, equal to roughly 30,000 T cell genomes. The purified libraries were quantified using a Qubit 3.0 fluorometer, sized with a Bioanalyzer 2100, and then quantified again using the KAPA Library Quantification kit. Each immunoSEQ 96-well plate was sequenced on its own single-read 150-cycle Illumina NextSeq 550 flow cell. In the paper's pipeline: The immunoSEQ output contained only junctional sequences without quality scores, so filtering could not match that applied to full-length reads. Sequences were annotated with PyIR, a Python wrapper for IgBLAST v1.9, and V/J genes and CDR3 were assigned using IMGT germline references. Reads were filtered out if the reads had weak V/J assignments (E-value above 1e-6), no CDR3, stop codons, out-of-frame junctions, or ambiguous translated residues. V3J clonotypes were defined by identical inferred V gene, J gene, and CDR3 amino acid sequence. To compute the percentage overlap between repertoires, the number of shared unique clonotypes was divided by the size of the smaller repertoire. Richness of each repertoire was evaluated using RTK rarefaction, the Chao1 estimator, and Recon v2.1 estimates of unobserved clonotypes. Generation probabilities for all TCRbeta clonotypes obtained by the gDNA method from a handful of donors were computed using OLGA. Drawn from immuneACCESS, this table holds only the in-frame rearrangements with V and J called that TCRdb kept. Clones are partly lost; checked studies trace under half to an unresolved V gene and leave the rest unexplained. The V and J calls and clone size are taken from that table; D and trimming were inferred from the DNA. This sample gives 850,000 to 1,100,000 clones in total; around 77% of them show up just once. Jointly, the top ten make up about 0.89% of the sample.

This clone was seen ten or more times. Its antigen remains unidentified. No quality values exist for individual bases; no much larger clone is one base distant. The identical CDR3 is also encoded by other nucleotide sequences in the sample. There are 10 amino acids in the CDR3, from cysteine to phenylalanine inclusive. Only the CDR3 DNA is retained, 30 bases long and in frame from the first base. Relative to germline, V is 3 bases shorter and J is 4 bases shorter, with 4 bases between their ends. The germline V gene (reference sequence) sets CDR1 to DFQATT and CDR2 to SNEGSKA. Healthy HIV-negative adults with no recently reported acute infections or vaccinations were included as donors. Every donor was a Caucasian adult living in Nashville, Tennessee, USA. CD4+ T cells were enriched by magnetic negative selection, after which naive cells were positively selected on CD45RA and the negative fraction was taken as the memory subset. Blood was obtained by leukapheresis, after which PBMCs were separated by Ficoll-Histopaque density gradient centrifugation and cryopreserved in liquid nitrogen vapor phase. Analytical flow cytometry was used to check the purity and quantity of each magnetically sorted T cell population. Genomic DNA was isolated from every sorted fraction and measured by UV absorbance on a Nanodrop 2000c.

The sequencing input was memory CD4+ T cells from PBMCs. The sample's cell subset or site label is to be understood as: CD45RA-negative fraction. The chain couples TRBV20-1 to TRBJ2-7; no confident D gene assignment can be made. This receptor was obtained from a man aged 18 to 30 in good health. Some clones in this sample may be carry-over from other donors' samples. The CDR3 has the sequence CSASDYEQYF. At the DNA level, the sequence is TGCAGTGCTAGTGATTACGAGCAGTACTTC.